These 32 T cell receptor beta chains came from one sample sequenced in a study of blood T cell repertoires in COVID-19. Data came from immunoSEQ multiplex PCR; TCRdb stores just in-frame clones and leaves some out. Here the sample spans about 670,000 clones, 90% being singletons. Sequences were obtained from peripheral blood. The receptors originated from a woman younger than 35 with acute or convalescent COVID-19.

This chain joins TRBV6-2 or TRBV6-3 and TRBJ2-7, with D tentatively TRBD1 (6 bases). This CDR3 spans 15 amino acids. Germline lookup yields CDR1 MNHEY and CDR2 SVGEGT. V was shortened by 4 bases and J by 2 bases, with 15 bases between the two germline ends. The CDR3 reads CASSSLEDRAYEQYF. CDR3 nucleotides: TGTGCCAGCAGTTCCCTAGAGGACAGAGCCTACGAGCAGTACTTC.

Written as DNA, the CDR3 is TGTGCCAGCAGCACTCGCGGACTCAATTCACCCCTCCACTTT. Protein sequence: CASSTRGLNSPLHF. The chain recombines TRBV9 with TRBJ1-6; D remains unclear. This CDR3 has 14 amino acids. V was trimmed by 4 bases and J by 7 bases, leaving 12 bases between them. CDR1 is SGDLS and CDR2 is YYNGEE in the germline V gene.

The chain uses TRBV28 and TRBJ2-7; 7 bases agree with TRBD1. The CDR3 spans 12 residues. CDR1 is MDHEN, CDR2 SYDVKM, per germline. J gave up 4 bases and V 6 bases, and 3 bases lay outside the gene matches. CDR3 region: CASRGQRYEQYF. CDR3 bases: TGTGCCAGCAGGGGACAGCGGTACGAGCAGTACTTC.

The chain is built from TRBV28 and TRBJ2-7, with 9 bases fitting TRBD1. The V segment lost 6 bases and the J segment 2 bases; nucleotides outside the gene matches: 8. The CDR3 contains 15 residues. From germline, CDR1 is MDHEN and CDR2 SYDVKM. The CDR3 nucleotides are TGTGCCAGCAGGCATGGGACAGGGTCAGCCTACGAGCAGTACTTC. Protein: CASRHGTGSAYEQYF.

The chain links TRBV5-1 to TRBJ2-2; 12 nucleotides match TRBD2. Germline trimming cut 4 bases from V and 4 bases from J; bases unmatched to any gene: 11. The CDR3 length is 18 residues. Germline V gene sequence: CDR1 SGHRS, CDR2 YFSETQ. The CDR3: CASSRTSGDGRGTGELFF. In DNA, the CDR3 is TGCGCCAGCAGCCGGACTAGCGGGGATGGCCGTGGCACCGGGGAGCTGTTTTTT.

The chain carries TRBV7-6 and TRBJ2-1, with D hard to call. The V gene's germline CDR1 is SGHVS and CDR2 FNYEAQ. CDR3 length: 14 amino acids. The V end lost 4 bases, the J end lost 0 bases, and 7 bases lay between the germline ends. CDR3 protein: CASSSPSSYNEQFF. CDR3 DNA sequence: TGTGCCAGCAGCTCCCCGAGCTCCTACAATGAGCAGTTCTTC.

This clone was seen a single time. V gene TRBV4-2 combines with J gene TRBJ1-5; TRBD1 is a possible D gene (5 bases). Germline-derived CDR1 and CDR2 are LGHNA and YNFKEQ. CDR3 size: 14 residues. The V and J ends lost 8 bases and 4 bases respectively, with 15 bases between them. CDR3 amino acids: CASGLIGDNQPQHF. DNA of the CDR3: TGTGCCAGCGGCCTAATAGGGGATAATCAGCCCCAGCATTTT.

The J gene is TRBJ2-1, the V gene TRBV21-1; the table's D call, TRBD2, was not checked against the DNA. TRBV21-1 is described as a pseudogene. The CDR3 is made up of 17 amino acids. CDR3 DNA: TGTGCCAGCAGCAATACGGGGAGGGACCCGTACTACAATGAGCAGTTCTTC. This codes for CASSNTGRDPYYNEQFF.

The genes are TRBV6-5 and TRBJ2-1, with 10 bases fitting TRBD1. The CDR3 is 14 residues long. Trimming took 6 bases from V and 9 from J; bases not matched to a gene: 8. Germline V lookup: CDR1 MNHEY, CDR2 SVGAGI. The CDR3 region has the DNA TGTGCCAGCAGCACCCCGGGACAGGGGACTGAGCAGTTCTTC. Translating it yields CASSTPGQGTEQFF.

The chain employs TRBV19 and TRBJ1-2; TRBD1 agrees at 7 bases. V was pared by 8 bases and J by 6 bases, with 15 bases of the junction left unmatched. CDR1 is LNHDA and CDR2 is SQIVND in the germline V gene (reference sequence). The CDR3 totals 15 residues. CDR3 coding DNA: TGTGCCAGTGTGGGACCAGGGGGTTTAAAGGATGGCTACACCTTC. The encoded protein is CASVGPGGLKDGYTF. The full variable domain, in which reference TRBV19 and TRBJ1-2 provide the parts outside the CDR3, is DGGITQSPKYLFRKEGQNVTLSCEQNLNHDAMYWYRQDPGQGLRLIYYSQIVNDFQKGDIAEGYSVSREKKESFPLTVTSAQKNPTAFYLCASVGPGGLKDGYTFGSGTRLTVV.

The gene calls are TRBV9 and TRBJ2-1; 9 bases are shared with TRBD2. The CDR3 sequence is 18 residues long. Trimming took 10 bases from V and 2 from J; bases not matched to a gene: 19. Germline loops: CDR1 SGDLS, CDR2 YYNGEE. In nucleotides, the CDR3 is TGTGCCCGCGCCGGGGGCCGCGGGGGGGCCCGGGCCTACAATGAGCAGTTCTTC. Translation gives CARAGGRGGARAYNEQFF.

The chain joins TRBV7-2 to TRBJ2-2, with 9 nucleotides matching TRBD1. Per the germline V gene, CDR1 is SGHTA and CDR2 is FQGNSA. This CDR3 spans 16 amino acids. Trimming took 3 bases from V and 1 from J; bases not matched to a gene: 3. The DNA of the CDR3 is TGTGCCAGCAGCTTTTTGGGACAGGGGAACACCGGGGAGCTGTTTTTT. It translates to CASSFLGQGNTGELFF.

V and J are TRBV5-1 and TRBJ1-6, with 8 bases identical to TRBD1. CDR1 and CDR2 from the germline V gene are SGHRS and YFSETQ. V was pared by 4 bases and J by 6 bases, with 6 bases of the junction left unmatched. This CDR3 has 15 residues. The CDR3 DNA is TGCGCCAGCAGCCTATCCGGGACAGGTAATTCACCCCTCCACTTT. Amino acids: CASSLSGTGNSPLHF.

The chain employs TRBV4-1 and TRBJ1-2, with a possible D match to TRBD1 (6 bases). The CDR3 runs 16 residues. Trimming cost V 4 bases and J 7 bases, with 22 bases left between them. The germline V gene has CDR1 MGHRA and CDR2 YSYEKL. The CDR3 reads CASSLSDSSHGGGYTF. The CDR3 DNA reads TGCGCCAGCAGCCTGTCGGACAGCTCCCATGGGGGTGGCTACACCTTC.

The chain has TRBV19 and TRBJ2-7; TRBD1 aligns across 7 bases. The germline V gene encodes CDR1 LNHDA and CDR2 SQIVND (reference sequence). The length of the CDR3 is 13 residues. Germline trimming cut 6 bases from V and 3 bases from J; bases unmatched to any gene: 5. The CDR3 DNA follows: TGTGCCAGTAGCCGGGACAGACTCTACGAGCAGTACTTC. Its protein product is CASSRDRLYEQYF.

This clone was recorded once. V usage is TRBV3-1 (or the pseudogene TRBV3-2) and J usage is TRBJ2-3; 9 bases are shared with TRBD2. The CDR3 is made up of 16 amino acids. The ends lost 4 bases at V and 4 bases at J; junction bases unmatched: 9. Germline CDR1 is LGHDT and CDR2 is YNNKEL (reference sequence). The CDR3 is CASSRAAGGRSDTQYF. CDR3 coding DNA: TGTGCCAGCAGCCGAGCGGCGGGGGGGAGGTCAGATACGCAGTATTTT.

A note on this clone: The same CDR3 also results from other DNA sequences found in this sample. This chain uses TRBV6-5 with TRBJ1-1; a possible D gene is TRBD1 (5 bases). V was clipped by 2 bases and J by 5 bases, with 9 bases between them. Germline CDR1 and CDR2: MNHEY and SVGAGI. CDR3 length: 13 amino acids. Here the CDR3 reads CASSYGGGTEAFF. Here the CDR3 DNA reads TGTGCCAGCAGTTACGGGGGAGGTACTGAAGCTTTCTTT.

The table lists this clone with a count of one. J is TRBJ2-2 and V is TRBV6-2 or TRBV6-3; weak D call: TRBD2 (5 bases). V was cut by 6 bases and J by 6 bases, with 11 bases left in between. Per the germline V gene, CDR1 is MNHEY and CDR2 is SVGEGT. The CDR3 is 13 amino acids. The CDR3 DNA sequence: TGTGCCAGCAGCTTTCCGGGATCCGGGGAGCTGTTTTTT. Protein: CASSFPGSGELFF.

The V gene is TRBV30, the J gene TRBJ1-2; D perhaps matches TRBD1 (5 bases). The germline V gene has CDR1 GTSNPN and CDR2 SVGIG (reference sequence). The V end lost 2 bases, the J end lost 7 bases, and 14 bases lay between the germline ends. The CDR3 runs to 13 residues. The CDR3 reads CAWSPSLTGGYTF. The CDR3 DNA reads TGTGCCTGGAGTCCCTCCCTAACAGGTGGCTACACCTTC.

The V gene is TRBV11-2, the J gene TRBJ2-7, with D possibly TRBD1 on 6 matching bases. The CDR3 is 13 amino acids. Germline V gene sequence: CDR1 SGHAT, CDR2 FQNNGV. The ends were cut back, 5 bases at V and 3 bases at J, with 11 bases in the middle. The CDR3 DNA sequence: TGTGCCAGCAGCCTCGGGACATTCTACGAGCAGTACTTC. This translates into CASSLGTFYEQYF. Looking up the rest from reference TRBV11-2 and TRBJ2-7 gives the full variable domain: EAGVAQSPRYKIIEKRQSVAFWCNPISGHATLYWYQQILGQGPKLLIQFQNNGVVDDSQLPKDRFSAERLKGVDSTLKIQPAKLEDSAVYLCASSLGTFYEQYFGPGTRLTVT.

The chain has TRBV19 and TRBJ2-2; the D gene is possibly TRBD1 (6 bases). This CDR3 region has 17 residues. V shed 3 bases and J shed 4 bases, with 18 bases lying between them. Germline assignment: CDR1 LNHDA and CDR2 SQIVND (reference sequence). CDR3: CASSIKSTGPGTGELFF. The CDR3 nucleotides are TGTGCCAGTAGTATCAAAAGCACAGGGCCGGGCACCGGGGAGCTGTTTTTT.

The rearrangement links TRBV21-1 to TRBJ1-2. TRBV21-1 is a documented pseudogene. The CDR3 totals 14 residues. The CDR3 nucleotides are TGTGCCAGCAGCAACCCGCCTACTAACTATGGCTACACCTTC. Encoded protein: CASSNPPTNYGYTF.

This chain connects TRBV18 to TRBJ1-2; 8 nucleotides line up with TRBD1. Germline V gene sequence: CDR1 KGHSH, CDR2 LQKENI. There are 15 residues in the CDR3. The V segment lost 0 bases and the J segment 4 bases; nucleotides outside the gene matches: 4. The CDR3 is CASSPPADRAYGYTF. As DNA, the CDR3 is TGTGCCAGCTCACCACCGGCGGACAGGGCCTATGGCTACACCTTC.

This sequence joins TRBV21-1 and TRBJ1-2; the DNA was not used to check the table's D call, TRBD1. TRBV21-1 is reported as a pseudogene. The CDR3 length is 16 residues. The chain's CDR3 is CASRQCPKTGLYGYTF. The CDR3 DNA sequence: TGTGCCAGCAGACAGTGCCCTAAGACAGGGCTCTATGGCTACACCTTC.

The V and J genes are TRBV9 and TRBJ2-1; a weak D match, TRBD1 (7 bases). V was cut by 4 bases and J by 8 bases, with 16 bases left in between. In germline, CDR1 is SGDLS, CDR2 YYNGEE. CDR3 size: 14 residues. The CDR3 protein is CASSLYSGGYEQFF. CDR3 bases: TGTGCCAGCAGCTTATACTCAGGGGGGTATGAGCAGTTCTTC.

This chain links TRBV24-1 with TRBJ2-5; 8 bases line up with TRBD1. The CDR3 is 16 residues long. The ends lost 2 bases at V and 5 bases at J; junction bases unmatched: 9. CDR1 and CDR2 (germline): KGHDR, SFDVKD. The CDR3 coding sequence is TGTGCCACCAGTGATTCTGGACAGGGAATGGGGGAGACCCAGTACTTC. It specifies CATSDSGQGMGETQYF.

The V gene is TRBV14, the J gene TRBJ1-1; TRBD1 is a possible D gene (6 bases). Germline V gene lookup returns CDR1 SGHDN and CDR2 FVKESK. Trimming shortened V by 4 bases and J by 9 bases, and 12 bases separated the two germline ends. This CDR3 has 12 residues. The DNA for the CDR3 is TGTGCCAGCAGCCCGGTGGGGGCCCAAGCTTTCTTT. Translation: CASSPVGAQAFF.

This rearrangement joins TRBV3-1 (or the pseudogene TRBV3-2) to TRBJ1-2, with a weak D call TRBD1 (5 bases). V lost 6 bases and J 2 bases, leaving 25 bases between the germline ends. Germline V gene data show CDR1 as LGHDT and CDR2 as YNNKEL (reference sequence). The CDR3 is made up of 18 amino acids. CDR3 sequence reads: CASRQPPRQSDTNYGYTF. DNA for the CDR3: TGTGCCAGCAGGCAACCGCCCCGGCAATCGGACACCAACTATGGCTACACCTTC.

V is TRBV30 and J is TRBJ1-2; 11 bases are a match to TRBD1. CDR3 length equals 14 residues. The germline V gene has CDR1 GTSNPN and CDR2 SVGIG (reference sequence). V gave up 0 bases and J gave up 8 bases; unmatched junction bases: 5. The CDR3 DNA sequence: TGTGCCTGGAGTGTAGGACAGGGGGCTAGGGGCTACACCTTC. It encodes CAWSVGQGARGYTF.

The rearrangement uses TRBV5-1 and TRBJ2-2; D not resolved. Trimming took 4 bases from V and 6 from J, leaving 4 bases between them. There are 11 residues in the CDR3. Germline CDR1 is SGHRS and CDR2 is YFSETQ. In nucleotides, the CDR3 is TGCGCCAGCAGCCTTCCCGGGGAGCTGTTTTTT. Translated, it gives CASSLPGELFF.

The gene calls are TRBV19 and TRBJ1-5; D is possibly TRBD1 (5 bases). Germline-derived CDR1 and CDR2 are LNHDA and SQIVND (reference sequence). The ends were cut back, 1 base at V and 9 bases at J, with 10 bases in the middle. The CDR3 length is 13 residues. CDR3 loop: CASSIATTAPQHF. CDR3 in DNA: TGTGCCAGTAGTATAGCAACGACAGCGCCCCAGCATTTT.

This sequence joins TRBV14 and TRBJ1-6, with 11 bases that match TRBD1. The CDR3 sequence is 17 residues long. The V segment lost 3 bases and the J segment 7 bases; nucleotides outside the gene matches: 8. Germline V CDR1 and CDR2: SGHDN, FVKESK. The CDR3 DNA reads TGTGCCAGCAGCCAGAGGGACAGGGGGAAAGGGAATTCACCCCTCCACTTT. It encodes CASSQRDRGKGNSPLHF. The whole variable domain, remainder taken from reference TRBV14 and TRBJ1-6, is EAGVTQFPSHSVIEKGQTVTLRCDPISGHDNLYWYRRVMGKEIKFLLHFVKESKQDESGMPNNRFLAERTGGTYSTLKVQPAELEDSGVYFCASSQRDRGKGNSPLHFGNGTRLTVT.